This TCR beta chain came from a study of T cell responses to AZD1222 COVID-19 vaccine. Measured with immunoSEQ multiplex PCR; TCRdb has only the in-frame clones, and not every one. The repertoire holds 85,000 to 130,000 clones, with approximately 89% as singletons. Germline V gives CDR1 SGHTS, CDR2 YDEGEE. Deletions cut 7 bases from V and 4 bases from J, with 23 bases between. This CDR3 is 16 amino acids long. This receptor was identified in an adult who received the MenACWY meningococcal vaccine as a control. The rearrangement uses TRBV5-8 and TRBJ1-2; D is unclear. The input for sequencing was peripheral blood, taken 28 days after the second dose of the MenACWY control vaccine. CDR3 loop: CASLLDLVSERYGYTF. CDR3 in DNA: TGTGCCAGCTTGTTGGACTTGGTTTCTGAACGCTATGGCTACACCTTC. Together with reference TRBV5-8 and TRBJ1-2, the CDR3 gives the full variable domain: EAGVTQSPTHLIKTRGQQATLRCSPISGHTSVYWYQQALGLGLQFLLWYDEGEERNRGNFPPRFSGRQFPNYSSELNVNALELEDSALYLCASLLDLVSERYGYTFGSGTRLTVV.